The present T cell receptor beta chain was sequenced within a study of PD-1 blockade in classical Hodgkin lymphoma. The assay was immunoSEQ multiplex PCR, and TCRdb's table has in-frame clones only and misses some. The sample shows over 25,000 clones, about two thirds of them seen only once. Germline CDR1 and CDR2: MRHNA and SNTAGT. J gave up 4 bases and V 1 base, and 3 bases lay outside the gene matches. The CDR3 has 14 amino acids. There was relapse after autologous stem cell transplantation in every patient, and there was variation in brentuximab vedotin exposure. The sequencing used peripheral blood mononuclear cells (PBMCs), collected before the second cycle of nivolumab. The V gene is TRBV6-4, the J gene TRBJ2-7; 8 bases are a match to TRBD2. The TCR originated in a human donor with classical Hodgkin lymphoma. This CDR3 reads CASSDLSGGYEQYF. CDR3 coding DNA: TGTGCCAGCAGTGACTTGAGCGGGGGATACGAGCAGTACTTC.